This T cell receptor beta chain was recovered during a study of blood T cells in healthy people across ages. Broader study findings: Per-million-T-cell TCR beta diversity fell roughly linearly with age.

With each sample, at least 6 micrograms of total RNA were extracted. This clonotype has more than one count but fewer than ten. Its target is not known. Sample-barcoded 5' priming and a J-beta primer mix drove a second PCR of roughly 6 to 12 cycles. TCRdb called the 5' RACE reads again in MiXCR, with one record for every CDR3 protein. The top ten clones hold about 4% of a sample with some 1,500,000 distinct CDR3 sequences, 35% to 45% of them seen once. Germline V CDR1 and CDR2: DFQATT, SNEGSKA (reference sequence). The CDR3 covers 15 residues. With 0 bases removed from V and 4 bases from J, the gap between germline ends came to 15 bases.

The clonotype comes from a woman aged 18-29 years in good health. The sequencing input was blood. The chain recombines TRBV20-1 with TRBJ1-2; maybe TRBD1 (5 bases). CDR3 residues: CSARDPQGLFYGYTF. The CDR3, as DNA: TGCAGTGCTAGAGATCCCCAGGGACTGTTCTATGGCTACACCTTC.